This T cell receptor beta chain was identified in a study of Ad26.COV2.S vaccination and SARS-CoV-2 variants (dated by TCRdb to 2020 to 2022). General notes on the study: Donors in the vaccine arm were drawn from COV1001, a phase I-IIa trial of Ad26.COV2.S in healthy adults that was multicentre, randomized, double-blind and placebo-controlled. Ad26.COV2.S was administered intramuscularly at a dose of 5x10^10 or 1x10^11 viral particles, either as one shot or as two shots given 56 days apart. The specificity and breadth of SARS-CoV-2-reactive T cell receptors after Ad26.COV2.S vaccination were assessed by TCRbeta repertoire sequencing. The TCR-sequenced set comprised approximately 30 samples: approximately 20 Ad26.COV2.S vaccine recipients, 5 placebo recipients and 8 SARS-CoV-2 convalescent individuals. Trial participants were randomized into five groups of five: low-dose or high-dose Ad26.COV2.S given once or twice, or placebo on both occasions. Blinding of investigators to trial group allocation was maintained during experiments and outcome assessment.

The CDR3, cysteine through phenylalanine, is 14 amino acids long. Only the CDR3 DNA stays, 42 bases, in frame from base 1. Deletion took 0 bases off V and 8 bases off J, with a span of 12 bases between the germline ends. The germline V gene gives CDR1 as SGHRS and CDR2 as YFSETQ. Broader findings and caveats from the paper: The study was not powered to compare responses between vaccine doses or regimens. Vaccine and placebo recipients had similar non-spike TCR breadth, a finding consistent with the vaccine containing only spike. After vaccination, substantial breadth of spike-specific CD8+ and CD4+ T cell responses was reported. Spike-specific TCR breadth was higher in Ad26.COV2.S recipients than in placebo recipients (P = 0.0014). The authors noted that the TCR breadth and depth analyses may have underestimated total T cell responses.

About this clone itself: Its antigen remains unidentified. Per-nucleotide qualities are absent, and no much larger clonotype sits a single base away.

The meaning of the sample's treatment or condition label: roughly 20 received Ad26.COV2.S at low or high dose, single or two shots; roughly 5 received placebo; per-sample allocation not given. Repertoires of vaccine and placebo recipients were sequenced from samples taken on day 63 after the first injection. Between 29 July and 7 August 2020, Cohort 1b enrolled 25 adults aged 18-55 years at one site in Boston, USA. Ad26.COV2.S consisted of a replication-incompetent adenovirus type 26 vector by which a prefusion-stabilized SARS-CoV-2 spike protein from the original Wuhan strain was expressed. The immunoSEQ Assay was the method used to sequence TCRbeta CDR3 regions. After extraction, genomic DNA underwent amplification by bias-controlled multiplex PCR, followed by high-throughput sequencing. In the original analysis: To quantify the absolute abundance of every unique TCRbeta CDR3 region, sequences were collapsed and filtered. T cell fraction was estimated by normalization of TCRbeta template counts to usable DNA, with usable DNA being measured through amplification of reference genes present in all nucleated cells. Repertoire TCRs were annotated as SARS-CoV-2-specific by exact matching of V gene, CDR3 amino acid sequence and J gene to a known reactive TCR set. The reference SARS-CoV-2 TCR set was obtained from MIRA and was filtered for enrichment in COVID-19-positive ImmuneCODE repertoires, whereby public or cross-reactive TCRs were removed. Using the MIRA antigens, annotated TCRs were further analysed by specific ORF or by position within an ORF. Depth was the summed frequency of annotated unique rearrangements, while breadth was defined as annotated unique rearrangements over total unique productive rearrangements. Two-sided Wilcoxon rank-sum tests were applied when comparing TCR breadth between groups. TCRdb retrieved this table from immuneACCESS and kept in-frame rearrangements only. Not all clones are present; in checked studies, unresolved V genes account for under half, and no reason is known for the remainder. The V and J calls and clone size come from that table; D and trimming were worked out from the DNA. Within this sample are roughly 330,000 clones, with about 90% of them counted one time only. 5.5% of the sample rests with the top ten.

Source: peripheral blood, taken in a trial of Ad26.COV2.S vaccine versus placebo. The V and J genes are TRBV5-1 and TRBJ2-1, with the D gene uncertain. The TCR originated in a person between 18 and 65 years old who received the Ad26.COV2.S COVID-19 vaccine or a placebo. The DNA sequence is TGCGCCAGCAGCTTGGAGCCTTTCATCGATGAGCAGTTCTTC. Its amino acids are CASSLEPFIDEQFF. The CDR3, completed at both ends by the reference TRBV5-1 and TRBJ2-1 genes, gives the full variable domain KAGVTQTPRYLIKTRGQQVTLSCSPISGHRSVSWYQQTPGQGLQFLFEYFSETQRNKGNFPGRFSGRQFSNSRSEMNVSTLELGDSALYLCASSLEPFIDEQFFGPGTRLTVL.